This TCR beta chain was captured by sequencing in a study of blood T cell repertoires in COVID-19. Study summary: From the United States, Italy and Spain came samples of acute and convalescent COVID-19. T cells, B-cell-depleted T cells, or PBMCs supplied cDNA or gDNA.

Under the authors' procedure: Reference gene primer amplification gave nucleated cell count estimates. Only in-frame clones appear in the TCRdb table, and some are missing; sequencing was by immunoSEQ multiplex PCR. V, J and clone size reflect that table, while D and trimming were determined from the DNA. The data hold approximately 96,000 clones, with approximately 91% observed a single time. V lost 4 bases and J 9 bases, leaving 19 bases between the germline ends. CDR3 size: 15 residues. Per germline, CDR1 SGHTA and CDR2 FQGNSA. The sequenced sample was peripheral blood. This sequence was found in a woman older than 75 with acute or convalescent COVID-19. The chain uses TRBV7-2 and TRBJ1-5, with a possible D match to TRBD1 (5 bases). CDR3 nucleotide sequence: TGTGCCAGCAGCTGGGGGGGTGTGGGGGTTAGGCCCCAGCATTTT. It encodes CASSWGGVGVRPQHF.